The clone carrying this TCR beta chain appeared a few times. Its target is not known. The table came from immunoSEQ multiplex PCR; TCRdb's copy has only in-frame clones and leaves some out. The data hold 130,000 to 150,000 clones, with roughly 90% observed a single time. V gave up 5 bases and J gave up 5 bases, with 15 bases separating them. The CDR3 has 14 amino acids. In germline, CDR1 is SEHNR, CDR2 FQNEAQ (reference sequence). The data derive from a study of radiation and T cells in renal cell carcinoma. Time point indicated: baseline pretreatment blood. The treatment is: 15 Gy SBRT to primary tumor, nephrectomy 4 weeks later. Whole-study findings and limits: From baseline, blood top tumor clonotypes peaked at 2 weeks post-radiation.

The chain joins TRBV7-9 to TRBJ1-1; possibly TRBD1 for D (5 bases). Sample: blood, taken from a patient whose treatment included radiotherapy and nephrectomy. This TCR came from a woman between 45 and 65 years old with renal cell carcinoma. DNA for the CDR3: TGTGCCAGCAGCAGGGGTGACCGACGGACTGAAGCTTTCTTT. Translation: CASSRGDRRTEAFF.